One sample yielded the 28 T cell receptor beta chains listed below, sequenced in a study of memory CD4+ T cells and cytomegalovirus serostatus. The assay was immunoSEQ multiplex PCR, and TCRdb's table has in-frame clones only and misses some. The sample has some 65,000 clones; 80% are singletons. The sort gate was single viable CD3+CD4+CD8-CD45RO+ cells for memory CD4+ T cells. Sequencing was done on a sample of memory CD4+ T cells from blood. The source is an adult in good health and CMV-seronegative. Some clones in this sample may be carry-over from other donors' samples.

The rearrangement links TRBV18 to TRBJ2-2; D ambiguous. CDR3 length: 14 amino acids. The ends were cut back, 1 base at V and 3 bases at J, with 6 bases in the middle. Germline-derived CDR1 and CDR2 are KGHSH and LQKENI. CDR3 loop: CASSPRSDTGELFF. CDR3 in DNA: TGTGCCAGCTCACCACGGAGCGACACCGGGGAGCTGTTTTTT.

The chain uses TRBV28 and TRBJ2-2; D gene uncertain. Looked up from germline, CDR1 is MDHEN and CDR2 is SYDVKM. This CDR3 region has 13 residues. V shed 7 bases and J shed 1 base, with 7 bases lying between them. The CDR3 bases are TGTGCCAGCACGGGTCAGAACACCGGGGAGCTGTTTTTT. This translates into CASTGQNTGELFF.

V is TRBV7-2 and J is TRBJ2-3, with TRBD2 matching over 7 bases. The ends lost 5 bases at V and 4 bases at J; junction bases unmatched: 12. CDR1 is SGHTA, CDR2 FQGNSA, per germline. CDR3 length: 16 residues. The CDR3 spells CASSPRSAGVADTQYF. The CDR3 coding sequence is TGTGCCAGCAGCCCCCGATCCGCGGGAGTGGCAGATACGCAGTATTTT.

V gene TRBV10-3 combines with J gene TRBJ1-5; D is unclear. The CDR3 is 14 residues long. Trimming took off 9 bases at V and 1 base at J, with 13 bases between the two ends. The V gene's germline CDR1 is ENHRY and CDR2 SYGVKD. The CDR3 DNA is TGTGCCATGAGCTCAGTTGGGAGCAATCAGCCCCAGCATTTT. Translating it yields CAMSSVGSNQPQHF.

The chain is built from TRBV5-1 and TRBJ1-5; 8 nucleotides line up with TRBD1. Germline CDR1 is SGHRS and CDR2 is YFSETQ. There are 14 residues in the CDR3. V gave up 5 bases and J gave up 11 bases; unmatched junction bases: 12. Here the CDR3 reads CASREGTGKGAQHF. CDR3 DNA sequence: TGCGCCAGCAGGGAAGGGACAGGTAAAGGGGCCCAGCATTTT. The full variable domain, completed using reference TRBV5-1 and TRBJ1-5, is KAGVTQTPRYLIKTRGQQVTLSCSPISGHRSVSWYQQTPGQGLQFLFEYFSETQRNKGNFPGRFSGRQFSNSRSEMNVSTLELGDSALYLCASREGTGKGAQHFGDGTRLSIL.

The V and J genes are TRBV2 and TRBJ1-1; D remains unclear. V was clipped by 8 bases and J by 1 base, with 11 bases between them. Germline CDR1 is SNHLY and CDR2 is FYNNEI. This CDR3 is 13 amino acids long. The CDR3 sequence: CASCVGGNTEAFF. In DNA, the CDR3 is TGTGCCAGCTGTGTGGGTGGGAACACTGAAGCTTTCTTT.

The chain has TRBV9 and TRBJ2-1, with D maybe TRBD2 (6 bases). Germline V gene sequence: CDR1 SGDLS, CDR2 YYNGEE. The CDR3 extends over 20 amino acids. The V and J ends lost 0 bases and 3 bases respectively, with 25 bases between them. Here the CDR3 reads CASSVGLGDSGAWGYNEQFF. In DNA, the CDR3 is TGTGCCAGCAGCGTAGGGTTAGGTGATAGCGGAGCGTGGGGCTACAATGAGCAGTTCTTC.

CDR3 DNA sequence: TGTGCCAGCAGCAAAATAACTACAGGATCTGCTTTCTTT. Amino acids: CASSKITTGSAFF. The chain combines TRBV5-6 with TRBJ1-1; D is perhaps TRBD1 (5 bases). CDR1 and CDR2 (germline): SGHDT, YYEEEE. This CDR3 contains 13 residues. V was cut by 4 bases and J by 11 bases, with 18 bases left in between.

V gene TRBV5-4 combines with J gene TRBJ2-4, with 9 bases lining up with TRBD1. The CDR3 consists of 17 residues. CDR1 SGHNT and CDR2 YYREEE come from the germline V gene (reference sequence). The V and J ends lost 4 bases and 6 bases, in that order; junction bases with no gene match: 14. The CDR3 bases are TGTGCCAGCAGCCTTATTCAACTACAGGGGGCCCTAAACATTCAGTACTTC. Translation: CASSLIQLQGALNIQYF.

This clone was picked up one time. The chain couples TRBV4-3 to TRBJ1-1; D not resolved. The CDR3 loop spans 15 amino acids. Trimming removed 1 base at V and 1 base at J, with 10 bases between. The germline V gene encodes CDR1 LGHNA and CDR2 YSLEER. In DNA form, the CDR3 reads TGCGCCAGCAGCCAAGTTGCACAGTCGAACACTGAAGCTTTCTTT. Translated: CASSQVAQSNTEAFF.

CDR3 sequence: CASSPTGAGSKNIQYF. The CDR3 DNA is TGCGCCAGCAGCCCGACAGGGGCTGGGTCCAAAAACATTCAGTACTTC. The chain links TRBV4-1 to TRBJ2-4, with 8 bases lining up with TRBD1. In germline, CDR1 is MGHRA, CDR2 YSYEKL. Germline trimming cut 4 bases from V and 2 bases from J; bases unmatched to any gene: 7. The CDR3 covers 16 residues.

The chain carries TRBV5-6 and TRBJ1-2, with TRBD1 as a possible D gene (6 bases). The V end lost 4 bases, the J end lost 7 bases, and 11 bases lay between the germline ends. Germline assignment: CDR1 SGHDT and CDR2 YYEEEE. The CDR3 sequence is 12 residues long. DNA for the CDR3: TGTGCCAGCAGCGGCAGGGGATTTGGCTACACCTTC. Translated: CASSGRGFGYTF.

About this clone itself: Other DNA sequences in this sample translate to the same CDR3. The J gene is TRBJ1-1, the V gene TRBV5-1, with a possible D match to TRBD1 (5 bases). The CDR3 spans 14 residues. Looked up from germline, CDR1 is SGHRS and CDR2 is YFSETQ. The V and J ends lost 0 bases and 1 base respectively, with 7 bases between them. DNA of the CDR3: TGCGCCAGCAGCTTGGAGGGGCAGAACACTGAAGCTTTCTTT. Encoded protein: CASSLEGQNTEAFF.

The V gene is TRBV30, the J gene TRBJ1-4; tentatively, D is TRBD1 (6 bases). V shed 3 bases and J shed 3 bases, with 11 bases lying between them. The CDR3 covers 14 residues. Germline V CDR1 and CDR2: GTSNPN, SVGIG (reference sequence). In DNA form, the CDR3 reads TGTGCCTGGAGCCCCGGACAGTCTAATGAAAAACTGTTTTTT. The encoded protein is CAWSPGQSNEKLFF.

V gene TRBV25-1 combines with J gene TRBJ1-4; 7 bases map to TRBD1. This CDR3 is built from 13 residues. The junction had 4 bases not matched to a gene; V was cut back by 4 bases and J by 8 bases. Germline V gene lookup returns CDR1 MGHDK and CDR2 SYGVNS. CDR3 nucleotides: TGTGCCAGCAGTGGGTGGACAGGAGAAAAACTGTTTTTT. This encodes CASSGWTGEKLFF.

The chain links TRBV11-2 to TRBJ2-2; 11 bases align to TRBD1. The germline gives CDR1 SGHAT, CDR2 FQNNGV. The CDR3 covers 14 residues. V gave up 5 bases and J gave up 7 bases; unmatched junction bases: 3. The CDR3 DNA follows: TGTGCCAGCAGCCCCGGGACAGGGGGCGGGGAGCTGTTTTTT. This encodes CASSPGTGGGELFF.

This sequence joins TRBV5-6 and TRBJ1-5, with TRBD1 as a possible D gene (6 bases). Germline V gene sequence: CDR1 SGHDT, CDR2 YYEEEE. The length of the CDR3 is 15 residues. Trimming left V 4 bases short and J 6 bases short, with 17 bases between. CDR3 coding DNA: TGTGCCAGCAGCCTCGGGACGGGGGGCGGTCAGCCCCAGCATTTT. This gives the protein CASSLGTGGGQPQHF.

The chain employs TRBV9 and TRBJ2-3; D uncertain. This CDR3 region has 12 residues. V was cut by 0 bases and J by 2 bases, with 1 base left in between. Germline values: CDR1 SGDLS, CDR2 YYNGEE. In nucleotides, the CDR3 is TGTGCCAGCAGCGTAGCCACAGATACGCAGTATTTT. It translates to CASSVATDTQYF.

V gene TRBV30 combines with J gene TRBJ2-1; 9 bases are a match to TRBD2. Trimming took 4 bases from V and 6 from J; bases not matched to a gene: 7. This CDR3 region has 14 residues. The germline V gene encodes CDR1 GTSNPN and CDR2 SVGIG (reference sequence). For the CDR3, the DNA is TGTGCCTGGAAGTTGGCGGGAGGGTTCAATGAGCAGTTCTTC. As protein: CAWKLAGGFNEQFF.

The rearrangement uses TRBV6-6 and TRBJ1-2; the match to TRBD1 covers 7 bases. The germline CDR1 and CDR2 sequences are MNHNY and SVGAGI (reference sequence). J was trimmed by 4 bases and V by 6 bases; bases with no gene match: 5. There are 13 residues in the CDR3. The CDR3 reads CASSGTDVYGYTF. CDR3 sequence (DNA): TGTGCCAGCAGCGGGACAGACGTCTATGGCTACACCTTC.

The chain joins TRBV30 to TRBJ2-5; 9 positions agree with TRBD1. The V and J ends lost 2 bases and 5 bases, in that order; junction bases with no gene match: 6. Germline assignment: CDR1 GTSNPN and CDR2 SVGIG (reference sequence). The CDR3 extends over 14 amino acids. This CDR3 is CAWSQTGGRETQYF. Written as DNA, the CDR3 is TGTGCCTGGAGTCAAACAGGGGGCAGGGAGACCCAGTACTTC.

This chain uses TRBV7-2 with TRBJ1-5; tentatively, D is TRBD1 (5 bases). CDR1 is SGHTA and CDR2 is FQGNSA in the germline V gene. Trimming took 3 bases from V and 2 from J, leaving 11 bases between them. CDR3 size: 15 residues. The CDR3 protein is CASSFSTGRNQPQHF. In nucleotides, the CDR3 is TGTGCCAGCAGCTTCTCTACAGGACGCAATCAGCCCCAGCATTTT.

This chain connects TRBV9 to TRBJ1-2; 7 nucleotides align to TRBD1. J gave up 5 bases and V 3 bases, and 4 bases lay outside the gene matches. This CDR3 has 13 amino acids. CDR1 is SGDLS, CDR2 YYNGEE, per germline. The CDR3 loop reads CASSGRTGYGYTF. The CDR3 DNA sequence: TGTGCCAGCAGCGGGCGGACAGGTTATGGCTACACCTTC.

A single count supports this clone. The chain is built from TRBV19 and TRBJ2-5; 12 nucleotides align to TRBD2. Germline-derived CDR1 and CDR2 are LNHDA and SQIVND (reference sequence). V lost 5 bases and J lost 5; bases outside the gene matches: 9. The CDR3 has 16 residues. Here the CDR3 reads CASSELAGGPGETQYF. The CDR3 DNA reads TGTGCCAGTAGTGAACTAGCGGGGGGCCCGGGGGAGACCCAGTACTTC.

This chain connects TRBV2 to TRBJ2-2; the match to TRBD1 covers 9 bases. The CDR3 totals 14 residues. Looked up from germline, CDR1 is SNHLY and CDR2 is FYNNEI. The V and J ends lost 4 bases and 7 bases, in that order; junction bases with no gene match: 4. CDR3 in amino acids: CASSGRTGVGELFF. The CDR3 coding sequence is TGTGCCAGCAGTGGCAGGACAGGGGTCGGGGAGCTGTTTTTT.

The chain combines TRBV28 with TRBJ2-7; 7 bases are a match to TRBD2. Trimming took 8 bases from V and 4 from J; bases not matched to a gene: 17. Germline V gives CDR1 MDHEN, CDR2 SYDVKM. This CDR3 spans 16 amino acids. The CDR3: CASGAGGVRELYEQYF. In DNA, the CDR3 is TGTGCCAGCGGGGCAGGCGGGGTGCGGGAGTTGTACGAGCAGTACTTC.

The V and J genes are TRBV27 and TRBJ1-1; TRBD1 matches 9 bases. V lost 4 bases to trimming and J lost 5 bases; unmatched junction nucleotides: 2. CDR1 is MNHEY and CDR2 is SMNVEV in the germline V gene (reference sequence). The CDR3 spans 13 residues. The DNA for the CDR3 is TGTGCCAGCAGTTCGGGACAGGGAACTGAAGCTTTCTTT. Protein sequence: CASSSGQGTEAFF.

The rearrangement joins TRBV7-8 to TRBJ2-7, with a possible D match to TRBD1 (6 bases). Trimming removed 1 base from V and 0 bases from J, with 10 bases in between. Germline CDR1 is SGHVS and CDR2 is FQNEAQ. This CDR3 contains 15 residues. The CDR3 region is CASSLVGGSSYEQYF. CDR3 DNA: TGTGCCAGCAGCTTAGTAGGGGGTTCCTCCTACGAGCAGTACTTC.